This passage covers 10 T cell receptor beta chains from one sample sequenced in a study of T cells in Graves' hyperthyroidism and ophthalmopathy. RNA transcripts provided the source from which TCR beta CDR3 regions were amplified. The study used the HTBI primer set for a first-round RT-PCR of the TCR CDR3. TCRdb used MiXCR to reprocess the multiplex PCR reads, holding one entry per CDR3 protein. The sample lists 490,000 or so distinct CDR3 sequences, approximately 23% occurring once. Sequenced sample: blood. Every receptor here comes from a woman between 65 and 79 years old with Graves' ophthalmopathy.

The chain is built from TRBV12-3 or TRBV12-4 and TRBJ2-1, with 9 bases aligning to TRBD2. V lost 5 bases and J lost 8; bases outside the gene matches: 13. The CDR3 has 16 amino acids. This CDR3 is CASSHRLDSGSHEQFF. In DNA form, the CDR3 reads TGTGCCAGCAGTCACCGCCTCGATAGCGGGAGCCATGAGCAGTTCTTC.

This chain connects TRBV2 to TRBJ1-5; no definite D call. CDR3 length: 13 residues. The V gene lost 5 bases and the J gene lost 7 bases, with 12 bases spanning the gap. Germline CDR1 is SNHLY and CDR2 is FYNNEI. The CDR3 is CASSKDDRQPQHF. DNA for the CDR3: TGTGCCAGCAGTAAGGACGATCGGCAGCCCCAGCATTTT.

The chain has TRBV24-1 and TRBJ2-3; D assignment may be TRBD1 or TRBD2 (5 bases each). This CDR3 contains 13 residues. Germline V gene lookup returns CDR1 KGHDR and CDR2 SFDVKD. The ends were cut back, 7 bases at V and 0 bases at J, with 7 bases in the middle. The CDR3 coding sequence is TGTGCCACCAGGGGGGACAGCACAGATACGCAGTATTTT. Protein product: CATRGDSTDTQYF.

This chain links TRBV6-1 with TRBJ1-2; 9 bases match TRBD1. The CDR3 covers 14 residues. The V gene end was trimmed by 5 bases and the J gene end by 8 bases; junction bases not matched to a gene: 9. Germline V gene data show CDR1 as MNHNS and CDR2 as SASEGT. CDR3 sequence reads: CASSNAGTGIGYTF. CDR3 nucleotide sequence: TGTGCCAGCAGTAACGCCGGGACAGGGATCGGCTACACCTTC.

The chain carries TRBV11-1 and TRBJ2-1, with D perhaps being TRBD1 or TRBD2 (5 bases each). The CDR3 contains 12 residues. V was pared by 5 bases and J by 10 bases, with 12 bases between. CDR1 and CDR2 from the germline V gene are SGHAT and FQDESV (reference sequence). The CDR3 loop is CASSPLGDEQFF. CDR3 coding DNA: TGTGCCAGCAGCCCCCTTGGGGACGAGCAGTTCTTC.

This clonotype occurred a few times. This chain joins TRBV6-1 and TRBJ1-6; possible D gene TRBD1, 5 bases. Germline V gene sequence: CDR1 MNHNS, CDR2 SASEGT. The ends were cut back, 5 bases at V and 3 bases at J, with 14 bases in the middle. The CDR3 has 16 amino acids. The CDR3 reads CASSSLSGVYNSPLHF. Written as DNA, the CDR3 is TGTGCCAGCAGTAGCCTGTCGGGGGTCTATAATTCACCCCTCCACTTT.

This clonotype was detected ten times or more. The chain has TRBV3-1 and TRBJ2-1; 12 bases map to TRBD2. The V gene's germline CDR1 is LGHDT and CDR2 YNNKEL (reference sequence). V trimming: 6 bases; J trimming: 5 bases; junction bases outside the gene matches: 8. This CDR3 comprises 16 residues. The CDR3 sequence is CASRQLLAGGDNEQFF. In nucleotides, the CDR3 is TGTGCCAGCAGACAACTTCTAGCGGGAGGGGACAATGAGCAGTTCTTC.

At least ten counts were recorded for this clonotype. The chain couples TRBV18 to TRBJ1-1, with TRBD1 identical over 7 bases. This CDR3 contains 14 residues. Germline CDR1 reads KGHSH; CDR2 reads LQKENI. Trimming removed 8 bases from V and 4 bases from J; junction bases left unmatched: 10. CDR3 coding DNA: TGTGCCAGCACCCGACAGGGAAGTACCACTGAAGCTTTCTTT. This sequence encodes CASTRQGSTTEAFF. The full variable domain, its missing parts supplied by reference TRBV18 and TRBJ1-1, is NAGVMQNPRHLVRRRGQEARLRCSPMKGHSHVYWYRQLPEEGLKFMVYLQKENIIDESGMPKERFSAEFPKEGPSILRIQQVVRGDSAAYFCASTRQGSTTEAFFGQGTRLTVV.

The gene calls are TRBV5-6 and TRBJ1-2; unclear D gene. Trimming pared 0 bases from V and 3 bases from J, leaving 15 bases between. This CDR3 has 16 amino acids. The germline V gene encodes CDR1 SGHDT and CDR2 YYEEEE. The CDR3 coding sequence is TGTGCCAGCAGCTTGGCTCCCACAGATTTCGACTATGGCTACACCTTC. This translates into CASSLAPTDFDYGYTF.

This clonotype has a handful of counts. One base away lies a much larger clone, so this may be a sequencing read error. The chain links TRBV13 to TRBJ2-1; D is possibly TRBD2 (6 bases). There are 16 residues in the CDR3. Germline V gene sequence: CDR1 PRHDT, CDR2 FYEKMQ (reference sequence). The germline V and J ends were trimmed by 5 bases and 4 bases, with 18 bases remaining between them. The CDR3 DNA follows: TGTGCCAGCAGCCCGGGAAGGGGAGGAAGGTACAATGAGCAGTTCTTC. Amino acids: CASSPGRGGRYNEQFF.